Below, 15 T cell receptor beta chains from the same sample are listed, as sequenced in a study of tumor T cells in aggressive B-cell lymphoma. Profiled with immunoSEQ multiplex PCR; TCRdb holds only in-frame clones, not every one. Altogether 4,000 to 5,000 clones are present, around 87% being singletons, with the ten largest covering around 5%. Sequencing was carried out using tumor tissue. The receptors come from an adult with diffuse large B cell lymphoma.

This sequence joins TRBV6-1 and TRBJ1-1; D is possibly TRBD1 (5 bases). Germline CDR1 and CDR2: MNHNS and SASEGT. Between the trimmed V and J ends, which lost 6 bases and 8 bases, there was a span of 16 bases. The CDR3 covers 13 residues. The chain's CDR3 is CASRGGGFFEAFF. The CDR3 DNA sequence: TGTGCCAGCAGGGGGGGAGGGTTCTTCGAAGCTTTCTTT.

With regard to this clone: Compared with germline, one end of the junction differs, possibly owing to a read error. V is TRBV4-3 and J is TRBJ2-7; a possible D gene is TRBD1 (6 bases). CDR1 is LGHNA and CDR2 is YSLEER in the germline V gene. This CDR3 has 15 amino acids. In nucleotides, the CDR3 is TGCGCCAGCAACCAAGGGAGACAGGAGAACTACGAGCAGTACTTC. Protein sequence: CASNQGRQENYEQYF.

The rearrangement uses TRBV5-1 and TRBJ1-1; 7 nucleotides line up with TRBD1. This CDR3 region has 16 residues. Germline V gene data show CDR1 as SGHRS and CDR2 as YFSETQ. The ends lost 2 bases at V and 3 bases at J; junction bases unmatched: 10. The CDR3, as DNA: TGCGCCAGCAGCTTAAAACAGGGGATTGCGTACACTGAAGCTTTCTTT. Translated: CASSLKQGIAYTEAFF.

V gene TRBV11-1 combines with J gene TRBJ2-1, with 8 bases identical to TRBD1. The germline CDR1 and CDR2 sequences are SGHAT and FQDESV (reference sequence). Trimming cost V 3 bases and J 4 bases; bases outside gene matches: 5. CDR3 length: 15 amino acids. The CDR3 DNA is TGTGCCAGCAGCTTCACAGGGGGGATTTACAATGAGCAGTTCTTC. Its translation is CASSFTGGIYNEQFF.

V and J are TRBV11-2 and TRBJ2-2; 11 bases are shared with TRBD2. The CDR3 covers 17 residues. Germline CDR1 SGHAT, CDR2 FQNNGV. Trimming at V came to 4 bases and at J to 3 bases, leaving 7 bases not matched to a gene. This chain's CDR3 is CASSSVGLAGDTGELFF. As DNA, the CDR3 is TGTGCCAGCAGCTCCGTTGGACTAGCGGGTGACACCGGGGAGCTGTTTTTT. Complete variable domain (other parts from reference TRBV11-2 and TRBJ2-2): EAGVAQSPRYKIIEKRQSVAFWCNPISGHATLYWYQQILGQGPKLLIQFQNNGVVDDSQLPKDRFSAERLKGVDSTLKIQPAKLEDSAVYLCASSSVGLAGDTGELFFGEGSRLTVL.

This clone was seen once. V usage is TRBV4-3 and J usage is TRBJ2-5; 13 bases fit TRBD2. The CDR3 consists of 16 residues. Germline-derived CDR1 and CDR2 are LGHNA and YSLEER. With 3 bases clipped from V and 1 base from J, the junction kept 2 bases outside the gene matches. The CDR3 region has the DNA TGCGCCAGCAGCCAGGGACTAGCGGGGCCCCAAGAGACCCAGTACTTC. This codes for CASSQGLAGPQETQYF.

The V call is TRBV5-4, the J call TRBJ2-5, with TRBD1 identical over 7 bases. CDR1 is SGHNT and CDR2 is YYREEE in the germline V gene (reference sequence). The CDR3 covers 15 residues. Trimming at V came to 0 bases and at J to 1 base, leaving 3 bases not matched to a gene. The CDR3 nucleotides read TGTGCCAGCAGCTTGGTCGGGACAGCCCAAGAGACCCAGTACTTC. As protein: CASSLVGTAQETQYF.

The chain couples TRBV28 to TRBJ1-2, with 7 nucleotides matching TRBD1. Germline V gene sequence: CDR1 MDHEN, CDR2 SYDVKM. The CDR3 totals 12 residues. Germline trimming cut 10 bases from V and 5 bases from J; bases unmatched to any gene: 7. The CDR3 DNA follows: TGTGCCACCGGGGGACAGCTATATGGCTACACCTTC. As protein: CATGGQLYGYTF.

The chain is built from TRBV19 and TRBJ2-3; 8 bases align to TRBD2. Germline V gene sequence: CDR1 LNHDA, CDR2 SQIVND (reference sequence). The junction had 9 bases not matched to a gene; V was cut back by 7 bases and J by 6 bases. The CDR3 is made up of 14 amino acids. The CDR3 reads CASTPGGLADTQYF. CDR3 DNA sequence: TGTGCCAGTACACCGGGAGGGTTGGCGGATACGCAGTATTTT.

The chain combines TRBV6-5 with TRBJ1-6, with 8 bases that match TRBD1. This CDR3 has 13 amino acids. Germline CDR1 and CDR2: MNHEY and SVGAGI. V shed 6 bases, J shed 9 bases, and the junction held 4 bases outside the gene matches. Written as DNA, the CDR3 is TGTGCCAGCAGAGACAGGGGACCTTCACCCCTCCACTTT. Encoded protein: CASRDRGPSPLHF.

The chain couples TRBV9 to TRBJ2-6; D not certain. The CDR3 runs to 15 residues. Germline CDR1 and CDR2: SGDLS and YYNGEE. Trimming removed 0 bases at V and 0 bases at J, with 4 bases between. CDR3 nucleotide sequence: TGTGCCAGCAGCGTAGGGCTCTCTGGGGCCAACGTCCTGACTTTC. It specifies CASSVGLSGANVLTF.

The CDR3 spells CASFRPRTEAFF. The CDR3, as DNA: TGTGCCAGCTTCCGGCCGAGGACTGAAGCTTTCTTT. This chain joins TRBV5-6 and TRBJ1-1, with D hard to call. The V and J ends lost 7 bases and 5 bases respectively, with 12 bases between them. Germline CDR1 and CDR2: SGHDT and YYEEEE. CDR3 length equals 12 residues. Based on the CDR3 plus reference TRBV5-6 and TRBJ1-1, the full variable domain is DAGVTQSPTHLIKTRGQQVTLRCSPKSGHDTVSWYQQALGQGPQFIFQYYEEEERQRGNFPDRFSGHQFPNYSSELNVNALLLGDSALYLCASFRPRTEAFFGQGTRLTVV.

This clone appeared a single time. The chain recombines TRBV7-9 with TRBJ2-5; 8 nucleotides agree with TRBD2. J gave up 1 base and V 5 bases, and 12 bases lay outside the gene matches. The V gene's germline CDR1 is SEHNR and CDR2 FQNEAQ (reference sequence). CDR3 length equals 17 residues. CDR3 nucleotides: TGTGCCAGCAGCCTTGGGACTAGGGGAGGACGCCAAGAGACCCAGTACTTC. Its translation is CASSLGTRGGRQETQYF.

The rearrangement links TRBV6-1 to TRBJ1-4; D is perhaps TRBD1 (5 bases). CDR1 is MNHNS, CDR2 SASEGT, per germline. The ends were cut back, 4 bases at V and 7 bases at J, with 10 bases in the middle. The CDR3 consists of 13 residues. The CDR3 reads CASSGQGGEKLFF. The CDR3 DNA reads as TGTGCCAGCAGTGGCCAGGGCGGTGAAAAACTGTTTTTT.

This clone appeared a few times. This chain connects TRBV5-1 to TRBJ1-1, with D possibly TRBD1 on 6 matching bases. Germline CDR1 reads SGHRS; CDR2 reads YFSETQ. This CDR3 spans 14 amino acids. Deletions cut 3 bases from V and 5 bases from J, with 14 bases between. CDR3 coding DNA: TGCGCCAGCAGCTCCACTGGGGGGGCAACTGAAGCTTTCTTT. This translates into CASSSTGGATEAFF.